This T cell receptor (beta chain) was recovered during a study of shared clonotypes between healthy human individuals (dated by TCRdb to the early 2020s). Regarding the research as a whole: Three men and two women, aged 18 to 49 years, made up the cohort. Per donor, leukapheresis produced somewhere between about 0.85 and 9.5 billion PBMCs. The study deeply sequenced blood TCR repertoires of 5 or 6 healthy adults to estimate repertoire size and the extent of clonotype sharing between individuals. Per donor, three plates each were used for CD4 naive and CD4 memory, two for CD8 naive, and one for CD8 memory. To increase sequencing depth and limit assay-specific biases, TCR repertoire library preparation and sequencing were carried out by different laboratories using diverse techniques.

Using the deep immunoSEQ assay, TCR CDR3 regions were amplified from genomic DNA by multiplex PCR. Genomic DNA extracted from each cell subset was distributed evenly over all wells of several immunoSEQ 96-well plates, and each plate served as one replicate. For sorted subsets, around 200 ng genomic DNA, equal to 25,000 to 35,000 T cell genomes, was loaded into each replicate PCR. Purified libraries were quantified with a Qubit 3.0 fluorometer, sized on a Bioanalyzer 2100, and re-quantified with the KAPA Library Quantification kit. Each immunoSEQ 96-well plate was sequenced on its own single-read 150-cycle Illumina NextSeq 550 flow cell. As for the authors' bioinformatics: The immunoSEQ output contained only junctional sequences without quality scores, so filtering could not match that applied to full-length reads. Sequences were annotated with PyIR, a Python wrapper for IgBLAST v1.9, and V/J genes and CDR3 were assigned using IMGT germline references. Reads were removed for weak V/J assignments (E-value above 1e-6), missing CDR3, stop codons, out-of-frame junctions, or ambiguous translated residues. V3J clonotypes were defined as sequences sharing an identical inferred V gene, J gene, and CDR3 amino acid sequence. To compute the percentage overlap between repertoires, the number of shared unique clonotypes was divided by the size of the smaller repertoire. Three approaches were used to assess repertoire richness: RTK rarefaction, the Chao1 estimator, and Recon v2.1 estimates of unobserved clonotypes. Generation probabilities were computed with OLGA for all TCRbeta clonotypes obtained by the gDNA method from a few donors. Here the immuneACCESS table is served through TCRdb, limited to in-frame sequences with V and J called. Missing clones are a known gap in these copies; in checked studies unresolved V genes cover under half, and the rest lacks a known reason. V and J calls and clone size are as listed in that table; D and trimming were resolved from the DNA. Counted in this sample were just over 2,000,000 clones; over 85% of them appeared once. The ten largest clones capture 0.13% of the sample.

The investigation overall reported the following: Sampling was limited to blood, and TCR repertoires in tissue likely differ from TCR repertoires in blood. Pairwise subsampling indicated that sequencing depth was expected to affect the degree of clonotype sharing among donors. Rarefaction of sorted-subset datasets indicated incomplete sequencing despite the large sequencing depth. Because the study included only a small number of donors, the genetic and exposure-history diversity represented was limited. Naive subsets generally had larger estimated clonotype richness than memory subsets did. Approximately 5% of naive CD4, 3.5% of naive CD8, roughly 2.4% of memory CD4, and 0.4% of memory CD8 clonotypes were shared across a few donors. Clonotypes shared by all four sorted-subset donors showed higher generation probabilities than non-shared clonotypes.

About this clone itself: Its binding antigen is unknown. Per-base qualities were not stored, and no clone one base away is much larger. This specimen includes other DNA sequences encoding the same CDR3.

Germline trimming amounts to 1 base on V and 0 bases on J, with 6 as the count of junction bases outside the gene matches. From the cysteine up to the phenylalanine, the CDR3 has a length of 18 residues. Only the CDR3 region is kept as DNA, spanning 54 bases read in frame from base 1. CDR1 and CDR2, looked up from the germline V gene, are MGHRA and YSYEKL. Donors were healthy HIV-negative adults with no recently reported acute infections or vaccinations. Only Caucasian adults living in Nashville, Tennessee, USA were represented among the donors. CD4+ T cells were enriched through magnetic negative selection, after which naive cells were positively selected on CD45RA and the remaining negative fraction served as the memory subset. Blood was collected by leukapheresis, and PBMCs were isolated by Ficoll-Histopaque density gradient centrifugation and then cryopreserved in liquid nitrogen vapor phase. Analytical flow cytometry was used to check the purity and quantity of each magnetically sorted T cell population. Genomic DNA was isolated from each sorted fraction and quantified by UV absorbance on a Nanodrop 2000c.

Sequencing was done on a sample of naive CD4+ T cells sorted from blood. The meaning of the sample's cell subset or site label: CD45RA+ positively selected. The TCR originated in a man younger than 35 in good health. The rearrangement combines TRBV4-1 with TRBJ2-1; TRBD2 aligns with 10 central bases. This receptor carries the CDR3 CASSQGLAGALSYNEQFF. The DNA reads TGCGCCAGCAGCCAAGGGCTAGCGGGAGCCCTCTCCTACAATGAGCAGTTCTTC.